This paragraph covers one T cell receptor beta chain sequence. Its antigen is unknown. The identical CDR3 is also encoded by other nucleotide sequences in the sample. Measured with immunoSEQ multiplex PCR; TCRdb has only the in-frame clones, and not every one. The profile shows some 110,000 clones, 70% to 90% of them singletons. This entry belongs to a study of T cell responses to AZD1222 COVID-19 vaccine. Findings of the study overall: Baseline seropositivity characterized only a handful of AZD1222 recipients.

The germline V gene has CDR1 SGDLS and CDR2 YYNGEE. This CDR3 contains 14 residues. With V trimmed by 0 bases and J by 8 bases, 4 bases remained unmatched. The V gene is TRBV9, the J gene TRBJ2-1; TRBD2 agrees at 8 bases. The source of this sequence is an adult who received the AZD1222 COVID-19 vaccine. The sequencing here drew on peripheral blood, taken 28 days after the second AZD1222 dose. DNA for the CDR3: TGTGCCAGCAGCGTAGAAGCGGGAGTTGATGAGCAGTTCTTC. Residues: CASSVEAGVDEQFF.